This T cell receptor (beta chain) originates from a study of blood T cell repertoires in COVID-19. CDR3 length equals 16 residues. Germline loops: CDR1 SGHTA, CDR2 FQGNSA. Trimming removed 1 base from V and 2 bases from J; junction bases left unmatched: 8. Per the original data handling: Scientists estimated how many nucleated cells there were by amplifying reference gene primers. Sequencing was performed with immunoSEQ multiplex PCR; in TCRdb, only in-frame clones are kept and a portion is missing. That table is the source of V, J and clone size, and D and trimming were worked out from the DNA. Of 100,000 or so clones in the sample, 80% were seen once.

This chain connects TRBV7-2 to TRBJ2-7, with 7 positions matching TRBD2. Sequenced: peripheral blood. This TCR was sampled from a human donor in a cohort sampled during active COVID-19. CDR3 residues: CASSLVVSSGPYEQYF. Here the CDR3 DNA reads TGTGCCAGCAGCTTAGTAGTGTCTAGCGGTCCCTACGAGCAGTACTTC. Supplemented by reference TRBV7-2 and TRBJ2-7, the full variable domain reads GAGVSQSPSNKVTEKGKDVELRCDPISGHTALYWYRQSLGQGLEFLIYFQGNSAPDKSGLPSDRFSAERTGGSVSTLTIQRTQQEDSAVYLCASSLVVSSGPYEQYFGPGTRLTVT.